This TCR beta chain appears in the sequencing data of a study of beta chain features in type 1 diabetes (dated by TCRdb to the late 2010s). For the wider study: Patients and healthy donors did not differ in mean age, gender distribution, total cell number or subset yield. In the study, TCRB repertoires of sorted circulating CD4+ T cell subsets from recently diagnosed type 1 diabetes patients were compared with those of matched healthy donors. Across all samples, about 110 million sorted cells were examined, and cell number per subset correlated strongly with RNA yield. Regulatory and stem cell-like memory subsets were obtained from only 8 patients and roughly eight healthy donors, while naive and central memory subsets were obtained from all 28 donors. What the authors observed across the whole study: Only small numbers of individuals were included in the HLA sub-analyses, which left unresolved whether HLA type had any influence on TCRB rearrangement. PCR might favor shorter templates, but patient and control samples were amplified and corrected together, so any skew would affect both groups equally. At VDJ recombination sites, patients with type 1 diabetes made fewer insertions and deleted more nucleotides, a pattern implying thymic rearrangement abnormalities. Naive, central memory and regulatory TCRB repertoires appeared more similar among patients than among healthy donors. Type 1 diabetes patients showed a moderate but significant shortening of TCRB CDR3 length in all four CD4+ subsets. Because cDNA was sequenced instead of genomic DNA, activated cells with high expression could be over-represented, although the groups did not differ in activation or CD3 levels.

From each donor, a single peripheral blood sample of about 120 mL on average was drawn into heparinised tubes. A BD FACSAria II and a panel including CD45RO, CCR7, CD25, CD127, CD95 and CD27 were used to sort naive, central memory, regulatory and stem cell-like memory CD4+ T cells. Purity was above 95% for every sorted population. PBMCs were separated immediately by Lymphoprep density gradient centrifugation and were stained directly, without being cultured. Samples were stained and sorted in pairs, with one healthy donor and one patient per experiment, so that batch effects were minimized. The High Capacity cDNA Reverse Transcription Kit was used to reverse transcribe all of the isolated RNA, meaning that expressed TCRB transcripts were what got sequenced. Naive, central memory and regulatory T cell samples underwent deep immunoSEQ sequencing, averaging about 3.57 million total reads per sample. After sorted cells were lysed in RLT buffer, RNA was extracted with DNase-treated RNeasy Micro or Mini kits, with the choice depending on cell number. To prevent cross-contamination, every cell subset was processed on its own, while patient and healthy donor samples were processed together. Using the immunoSEQ multiplex PCR, TCRB sequences were amplified from cDNA into 87-bp fragments spanning the CDR3 region. Amplicons were sequenced on the Illumina HiSeq platform. Per the authors' processing: Synthetic template baselines were used to correct PCR bias computationally, reads within Hamming distance 2 were collapsed together, and singletons that could not be merged were discarded. Reads were aligned to IMGT to assign V, D and J genes, CDR3 length, and insertions or deletions at six rearrangement sites. Within each subset, clonotype counts were normalized to sorted cell number, after which true diversity and Gini coefficients were computed with the tcR R package. The overlap coefficient, calculated on TCRB nucleotide sequences, was used to measure repertoire sharing. Out-of-frame TCRB sequences from naive cells were analyzed as a proxy for the pre-selection repertoire. In TCRdb, the immuneACCESS table is reduced to in-frame sequences with V and J assigned. These tables do not hold every clone; where another copy was compared, an unresolved V gene accounts for under half, and the others remain unexplained. Clone size and the V and J calls come from that table; the DNA yielded D and trimming. The sample data list some 900,000 clones, and about a sixth of these were observed just once. The leading ten clones occupy around 0.02% of the sample.

Including cysteine and phenylalanine, the CDR3 has 17 amino acids. Kept here is only the CDR3 DNA, which spans 51 bases and is read in frame from base 1. Relative to germline, V is missing 4 bases and J is missing 0 bases, with 10 bases of the junction outside any gene match. The CDR1 and CDR2 encoded by the germline V gene are ENHRY and SYGVKD. On this clone: The target of this receptor is not known. Per-nucleotide qualities are absent, and no much larger clonotype sits a single base away.

The sample was naive CD4+ T cells from blood. Taken with the paper, the label for cell subset or site translates to: true naive CD4+ T cells. The chain is encoded by TRBV10-3 joined to TRBJ2-3; the junction holds 7 bases that match TRBD2. This clonotype was sampled from a woman between 18 and 29 years old in good health. Read as DNA, the sequence is TGTGCCATCAGTGCGCCCCCGCATAGCGGGAGCACAGATACGCAGTATTTT. It translates as CAISAPPHSGSTDTQYF.